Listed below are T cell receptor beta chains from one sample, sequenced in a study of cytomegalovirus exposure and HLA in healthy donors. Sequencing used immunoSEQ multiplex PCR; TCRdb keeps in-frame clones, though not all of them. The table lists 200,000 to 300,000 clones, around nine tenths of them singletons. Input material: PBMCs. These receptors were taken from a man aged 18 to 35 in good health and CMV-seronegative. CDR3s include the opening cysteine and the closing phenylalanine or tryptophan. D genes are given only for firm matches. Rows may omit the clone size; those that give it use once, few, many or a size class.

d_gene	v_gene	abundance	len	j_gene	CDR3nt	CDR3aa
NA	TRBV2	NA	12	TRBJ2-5	TGTGCCAGCAGTGAGGACTCTGGGACCCAGTACTTC	CASSEDSGTQYF
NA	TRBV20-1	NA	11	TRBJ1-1	TGCAGTACCAACCGGGCGGGTGAAGCTTTCTTT	CSTNRAGEAFF
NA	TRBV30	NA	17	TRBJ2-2	TGTGCCTGGAGTGTACTCGGGGTAGCCCAGAACACCGGGGAGCTGTTTTTT	CAWSVLGVAQNTGELFF
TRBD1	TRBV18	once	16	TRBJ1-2	TGTGCCAGCTCACCAGGACAGGAGGGGGCTAACTATGGCTACACCTTC	CASSPGQEGANYGYTF
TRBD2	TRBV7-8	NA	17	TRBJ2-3	TGTGCCAGCAGCTACCCCGCAATGGGCGGGGGTGCAGATACGCAGTATTTT	CASSYPAMGGGADTQYF
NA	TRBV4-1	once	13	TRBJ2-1	TGCGCCAGCAGCCCCAGACAATACAATGAGCAGTTCTTC	CASSPRQYNEQFF
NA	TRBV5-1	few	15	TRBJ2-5	TGCGCCAGCAGCTTGGAAGGCGGGAACCAAGAGACCCAGTACTTC	CASSLEGGNQETQYF
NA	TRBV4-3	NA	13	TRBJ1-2	TGCGCCAGCAGCCAAGAAAACGGGGGTGGCTACACCTTC	CASSQENGGGYTF
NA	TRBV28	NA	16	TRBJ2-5	TGTGCCAGCACCCATACAGGGTTATCTTACCAAGAGACCCAGTACTTC	CASTHTGLSYQETQYF
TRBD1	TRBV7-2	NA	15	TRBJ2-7	TGTGCCAGCAGCCCGGACAGGGGTTTATCCTACGAGCAGTACTTC	CASSPDRGLSYEQYF
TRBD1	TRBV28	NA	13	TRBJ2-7	TGTGCCAGCCGTACAGGGGGAAGAGGCGAGCAGTACTTC	CASRTGGRGEQYF
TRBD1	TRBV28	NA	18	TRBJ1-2	TGTGCCATCGAAGGAGGGCTCGGGACAGGGGTTCCTAACTATGGCTACACCTTC	CAIEGGLGTGVPNYGYTF
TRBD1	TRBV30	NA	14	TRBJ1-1	TGTGCCTGGAGTAAAACAGGGGGGTATACTGAAGCTTTCTTT	CAWSKTGGYTEAFF
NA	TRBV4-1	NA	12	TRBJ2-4	TGCGCCAGCAGCCAAGATATTAACATTCAGTACTTC	CASSQDINIQYF
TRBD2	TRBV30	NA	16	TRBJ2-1	TGTGCCTGGAGTTGGGGGGAGGGGACGGATCCCAATGAGCAGTTCTTC	CAWSWGEGTDPNEQFF
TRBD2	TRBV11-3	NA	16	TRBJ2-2	TGTGCCAGCAGCTCCGCGGGACTAGACAACACCGGGGAGCTGTTTTTT	CASSSAGLDNTGELFF